The T cell receptor (beta chain) under discussion was sequenced for a study of beta chain features in type 1 diabetes. Staining for CD45RO/CCR7/CD25/CD127/CD95/CD27 allowed sorting of CD4+ naive, central memory, regulatory and stem cell-like memory cells. Study-level points and caveats: A moderate, significant TCRB CDR3 shortening appeared in type 1 diabetes across four CD4+ subsets.

TCRB transcripts that were expressed got sequenced, as all of the isolated RNA had been reverse transcribed. The repertoire was sequenced with immunoSEQ multiplex PCR; TCRdb's copy has only in-frame clones and lacks some. The sample consists of over 150,000 clones, approximately 7.8% of them appearing once. This clone was seen a handful of times. Its antigen is unknown. The material sequenced was central memory CD4+ T cells from blood. The source of this sequence is a woman aged 35 to 49 with type 1 diabetes.

CDR3 sequence reads: CASSLRQGKRAEAFF. The CDR3 nucleotides are TGTGCCAGCAGTCTTCGACAGGGAAAAAGGGCTGAAGCTTTCTTT. The gene calls are TRBV27 and TRBJ1-1; 7 bases are a match to TRBD1. Looked up from germline, CDR1 is MNHEY and CDR2 is SMNVEV (reference sequence). V dropped 5 bases and J dropped 6; count of bases not matched to a gene: 12. The CDR3 consists of 15 residues.